This is a list of T cell receptor beta chains from one sample in a study of T-cell memory formation after mild COVID-19. TCRdb re-called the 5' RACE reads with MiXCR, one entry per CDR3 protein. This sample has about 470,000 distinct CDR3 sequences; around a quarter occur once, and the top ten carry under 15%. Specimen: PBMCs or a T cell subset sorted from them (not recorded which). Source of these receptors: an adult woman who had mild COVID-19 (a few samples of this study predate the infection). Cell type and time point are not known. Each CDR3 is given with its conserved first and last residue. D genes are given only for firm matches. Expanded clones are given a class, and other clones once, few, many or no size at all.

CDR3 DNA: TGTGCCCAGACTACAGCGACGCCACTCTCCCGTTCCAGCTCTGGAAACACCATATATTTT
CDR3 protein: CAQTTATPLSRSSSGNTIYF
D gene: NA
V gene: TRBV25-1
J gene: TRBJ1-3
clone size: NA

CDR3 DNA: TGTGCCAGCTGGGCCGGGTCCCTCTTTTCCTCTGGAAACACCATATATTTT
CDR3 protein: CASWAGSLFSSGNTIYF
D gene: NA
V gene: TRBV12-3/TRBV12-4
J gene: TRBJ1-3
clone size: NA

CDR3 DNA: TGTGCCAGTCGGGATTCTTGGAATGAGCAGTTCTTC
CDR3 protein: CASRDSWNEQFF
D gene: NA
V gene: TRBV6-6
J gene: TRBJ2-1
clone size: few

CDR3 DNA: TGTGCCTGGAGTGGGGGACAGGGGTACAATGAGCAGTTCTTC
CDR3 protein: CAWSGGQGYNEQFF
D gene: TRBD1
V gene: TRBV30
J gene: TRBJ2-1
clone size: few

CDR3 DNA: TGCGCCAGCAGCCAAGGGACAGGGGCCACAGATACGCAGTATTTT
CDR3 protein: CASSQGTGATDTQYF
D gene: TRBD1
V gene: TRBV4-1
J gene: TRBJ2-3
clone size: many

CDR3 DNA: TGTGCCAGCAGTTCTATTAGCGGGAGGGGCACCGGGGAGCTGTTTTTT
CDR3 protein: CASSSISGRGTGELFF
D gene: TRBD2
V gene: TRBV27
J gene: TRBJ2-2
clone size: NA

CDR3 DNA: TGTGCCAGCAGTTTGACGGGCCAAGGGGGAGAGACCCAGTACTTC
CDR3 protein: CASSLTGQGGETQYF
D gene: NA
V gene: TRBV12-3/TRBV12-4
J gene: TRBJ2-5
clone size: once

CDR3 DNA: TGTGCCAGCAGCTTGGAGCCAGGGCGCAACGAGCAGTACTTC
CDR3 protein: CASSLEPGRNEQYF
D gene: NA
V gene: TRBV5-5
J gene: TRBJ2-7
clone size: NA

CDR3 DNA: TGTGCCAGCAGCTTAAGACTGGGAGACGAGCAGTACTTC
CDR3 protein: CASSLRLGDEQYF
D gene: NA
V gene: TRBV7-6
J gene: TRBJ2-7
clone size: NA

CDR3 DNA: TGCAGTGCAGAAGGACAGGGTGGCGAGCAGTACTTC
CDR3 protein: CSAEGQGGEQYF
D gene: TRBD1
V gene: TRBV20-1
J gene: TRBJ2-7
clone size: few

CDR3 DNA: TGCAGTGCTGACCTAGCGGGGGGCTACAATGAGCAGTTCTTC
CDR3 protein: CSADLAGGYNEQFF
D gene: TRBD2
V gene: TRBV20-1
J gene: TRBJ2-1
clone size: NA

CDR3 DNA: TGTGCCAGCAGCCGAGCTAGGGGGGGAAGCACAGATACGCAGTATTTT
CDR3 protein: CASSRARGGSTDTQYF
D gene: NA
V gene: TRBV3-1
J gene: TRBJ2-3
clone size: NA

CDR3 DNA: TGCGCCAGCAGCCACGGCAGGTACCAAGAGACCCAGTACTTC
CDR3 protein: CASSHGRYQETQYF
D gene: NA
V gene: TRBV4-1
J gene: TRBJ2-5
clone size: NA

CDR3 DNA: TGTGCCAGCAGCCCGCAGACAGGCCATAATTCACCCCTCCACTTT
CDR3 protein: CASSPQTGHNSPLHF
D gene: NA
V gene: TRBV9
J gene: TRBJ1-6
clone size: NA

CDR3 DNA: TGCAGTGCTTCCTCGACTAGCGTTGACTATTCTAGCACAGATACGCAGTATTTT
CDR3 protein: CSASSTSVDYSSTDTQYF
D gene: TRBD2
V gene: TRBV20-1
J gene: TRBJ2-3
clone size: NA

CDR3 DNA: TGTGCCAGCAGCGAAACGGACAGCGAAGCTTTCTTT
CDR3 protein: CASSETDSEAFF
D gene: NA
V gene: TRBV9
J gene: TRBJ1-1
clone size: few

CDR3 DNA: TGTGCCAGCAGACCGGGACAGCCAAACAATGAGCAGTTCTTC
CDR3 protein: CASRPGQPNNEQFF
D gene: TRBD1
V gene: TRBV6-2/TRBV6-3
J gene: TRBJ2-1
clone size: NA

CDR3 DNA: TGCAGTGCTAGACCGAGGACCGTAAACACCGGGGAGCTGTTTTTT
CDR3 protein: CSARPRTVNTGELFF
D gene: NA
V gene: TRBV20-1
J gene: TRBJ2-2
clone size: few

CDR3 DNA: TGCGCCAGCAGCCAGGGGAGACTCGGGATATATGAGCAGTTCTTC
CDR3 protein: CASSQGRLGIYEQFF
D gene: NA
V gene: TRBV4-1
J gene: TRBJ2-1
clone size: NA

CDR3 DNA: TGTGCCAGCAGTGGACTGGGTTCACCCCTCCACTTT
CDR3 protein: CASSGLGSPLHF
D gene: NA
V gene: TRBV12-3/TRBV12-4
J gene: TRBJ1-6
clone size: few

CDR3 DNA: TGTGCCAGCAGCTCCGGACTAGCGGGGGGCACGAACACCGGGGAGCTGTTTTTT
CDR3 protein: CASSSGLAGGTNTGELFF
D gene: TRBD2
V gene: TRBV7-9
J gene: TRBJ2-2
clone size: NA

CDR3 DNA: TGTGCCACCAGCCCTAGTGGACAGGGGGGCACCGGGGAGCTGTTTTTT
CDR3 protein: CATSPSGQGGTGELFF
D gene: TRBD1
V gene: TRBV15
J gene: TRBJ2-2
clone size: once

CDR3 DNA: TGTGCCAGCAGCCCCCGACACTCCGGGACGGCTTCGTACGAGCAGTACTTC
CDR3 protein: CASSPRHSGTASYEQYF
D gene: NA
V gene: TRBV3-1
J gene: TRBJ2-7
clone size: NA

CDR3 DNA: TGTGCCAGCAACCTTAGGGCGGGGGAGCAGTACTTC
CDR3 protein: CASNLRAGEQYF
D gene: NA
V gene: TRBV7-2
J gene: TRBJ2-7
clone size: few

CDR3 DNA: TGTGCCAGCAGCGCGGGACAGTTACTAGCGGGAACCTACGAGCAGTACTTC
CDR3 protein: CASSAGQLLAGTYEQYF
D gene: TRBD2
V gene: TRBV2
J gene: TRBJ2-7
clone size: NA

CDR3 DNA: TGTGCCAGCAGCTTTGCGGGCAGCTCTGGAAACACCATATATTTT
CDR3 protein: CASSFAGSSGNTIYF
D gene: NA
V gene: TRBV7-9
J gene: TRBJ1-3
clone size: NA

CDR3 DNA: TGCGCCAGCAGCTTGGCCGAGGATTCACCCCTCCACTTT
CDR3 protein: CASSLAEDSPLHF
D gene: NA
V gene: TRBV5-1
J gene: TRBJ1-6
clone size: NA

CDR3 DNA: TGTGCCTGGAGTACAGGGGGCTTGTACGAGCAGTACTTC
CDR3 protein: CAWSTGGLYEQYF
D gene: TRBD1
V gene: TRBV30
J gene: TRBJ2-7
clone size: NA

CDR3 DNA: TGCAGTGCTAGCGGCGGGGGAACCTCCTACGAGCAGTACTTC
CDR3 protein: CSASGGGTSYEQYF
D gene: TRBD2
V gene: TRBV20-1
J gene: TRBJ2-7
clone size: few

CDR3 DNA: TGTGCCAGCAATACAATTGGGGGGCCATACAATGAGCAGTTCTTC
CDR3 protein: CASNTIGGPYNEQFF
D gene: NA
V gene: TRBV6-2/TRBV6-3
J gene: TRBJ2-1
clone size: few

CDR3 DNA: TGTGCCACCAGTGACTACCTGAGCGTCTCGGGGCACACCGGGGAGCTGTTTTTT
CDR3 protein: CATSDYLSVSGHTGELFF
D gene: NA
V gene: TRBV24-1
J gene: TRBJ2-2
clone size: NA